The clone carrying this T cell receptor beta chain was detected only once. The CDR3 contains 15 residues. Germline lookup yields CDR1 SGHAT and CDR2 FQDESV (reference sequence). Losses at the gene ends were 5 bases for V and 3 bases for J; bases not matched to a gene: 6. Some clones are missing from TCRdb's copy, which holds only in-frame ones; the method was immunoSEQ multiplex PCR. The table includes 150,000 to 200,000 clones, about 94% detected once. The source of the sample is a study of T cell responses to AZD1222 COVID-19 vaccine. Sequenced material: peripheral blood, taken on day 0 of AZD1222 vaccination. The chain is built from TRBV11-1 and TRBJ1-3, with 8 nucleotides matching TRBD1. The sequence derives from an adult in good health. CDR3 sequence: CASSARTGNGNTIYF. DNA for the CDR3: TGTGCCAGCAGCGCCCGGACAGGGAATGGAAACACCATATATTTT.